This T cell receptor (beta chain) stems from a study of OX40 agonist ivuxolimab in advanced cancers. Overall study: Hepatocellular carcinoma, melanoma, renal cell or head and neck cancer occurred in dose-escalation patients.

Assay: immunoSEQ multiplex PCR; the TCRdb copy retains only in-frame clones and omits some. Of roughly 48,000 clones in the sample, roughly 90% were seen once. This specimen was CD4+ or CD8+ T cells sorted from blood, taken in a trial of the OX40 agonist ivuxolimab. The receptor comes from an adult with an advanced solid tumor such as melanoma, head and neck, liver or kidney cancer.

The CDR3 bases are TGTGCCAGCAGCCAATCTGGGGCAGGGATTGGAGAAAAACTGTTTTTT. Its protein product is CASSQSGAGIGEKLFF. This sequence joins TRBV16 and TRBJ1-4; possible D gene TRBD1, 5 bases. V was cut by 0 bases and J by 8 bases, with 16 bases left in between. CDR1 and CDR2 from the germline V gene are KGHSY and FQNENV. The CDR3 loop spans 16 amino acids.